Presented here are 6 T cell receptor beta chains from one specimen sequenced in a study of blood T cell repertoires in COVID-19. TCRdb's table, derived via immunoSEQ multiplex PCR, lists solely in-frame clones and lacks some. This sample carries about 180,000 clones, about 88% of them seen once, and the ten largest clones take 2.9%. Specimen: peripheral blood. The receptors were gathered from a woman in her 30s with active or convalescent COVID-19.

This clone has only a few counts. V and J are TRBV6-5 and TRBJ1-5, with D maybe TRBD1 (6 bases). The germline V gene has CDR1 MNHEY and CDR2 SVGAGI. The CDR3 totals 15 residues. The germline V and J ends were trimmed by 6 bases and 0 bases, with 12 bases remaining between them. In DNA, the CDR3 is TGTGCCAGCAGGGACCGACAGGCTAGCAATCAGCCCCAGCATTTT. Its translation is CASRDRQASNQPQHF.

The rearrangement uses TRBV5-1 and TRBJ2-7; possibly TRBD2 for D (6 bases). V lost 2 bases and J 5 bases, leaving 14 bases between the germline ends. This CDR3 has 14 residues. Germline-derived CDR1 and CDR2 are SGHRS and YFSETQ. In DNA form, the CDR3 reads TGCGCCAGCAGCTTCCAGGGAGGCGGGGACGAGCAGTACTTC. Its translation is CASSFQGGGDEQYF.

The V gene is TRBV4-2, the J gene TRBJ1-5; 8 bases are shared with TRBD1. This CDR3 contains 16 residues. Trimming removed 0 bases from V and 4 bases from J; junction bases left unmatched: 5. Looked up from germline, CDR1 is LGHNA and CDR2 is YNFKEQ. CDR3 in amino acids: CASSQEEGQANQPQHF. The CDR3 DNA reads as TGTGCCAGCAGCCAAGAGGAGGGACAGGCAAATCAGCCCCAGCATTTT.

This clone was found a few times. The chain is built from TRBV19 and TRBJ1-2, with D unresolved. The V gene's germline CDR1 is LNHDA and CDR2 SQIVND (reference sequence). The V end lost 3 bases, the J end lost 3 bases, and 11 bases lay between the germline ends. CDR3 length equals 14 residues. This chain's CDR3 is CASSISNIHYGYTF. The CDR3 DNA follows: TGTGCCAGTAGTATTTCGAACATCCACTATGGCTACACCTTC.

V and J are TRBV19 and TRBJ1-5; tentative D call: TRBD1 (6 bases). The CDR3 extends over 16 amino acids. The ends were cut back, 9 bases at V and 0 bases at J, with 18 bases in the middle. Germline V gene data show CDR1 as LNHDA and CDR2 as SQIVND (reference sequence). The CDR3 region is CASTALGAHSNQPQHF. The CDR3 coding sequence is TGTGCCAGCACCGCCCTGGGGGCGCATAGCAATCAGCCCCAGCATTTT.

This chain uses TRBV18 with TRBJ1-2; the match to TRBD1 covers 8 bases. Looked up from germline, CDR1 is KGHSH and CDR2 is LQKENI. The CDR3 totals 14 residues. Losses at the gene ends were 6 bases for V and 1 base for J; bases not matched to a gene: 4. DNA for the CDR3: TGTGCCAGCTCTCCGGGACAGGTTAACTATGGCTACACCTTC. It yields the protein CASSPGQVNYGYTF.